Described below is a single T cell receptor (beta chain) sequence and its context. This specimen comes from a study of OX40 agonist ivuxolimab in advanced cancers. Per germline, CDR1 SGDLS and CDR2 YYNGEE. The CDR3 runs 16 residues. Trimming removed 0 bases from V and 7 bases from J; junction bases left unmatched: 7. Clones were sequenced by immunoSEQ multiplex PCR, and TCRdb holds only the in-frame ones, with some missing. Of fewer than 65,000 clones in the sample, 75% to 90% were seen once. The sequencing here drew on CD4+ or CD8+ T cells sorted from blood, taken in a trial of the OX40 agonist ivuxolimab. The receptor's source is an adult with an advanced solid tumor such as melanoma, head and neck, liver or kidney cancer. V and J are TRBV9 and TRBJ1-6; 7 bases agree with TRBD1. The CDR3 region is CASSVAGGRGNSPLHF. In DNA, the CDR3 is TGTGCCAGCAGCGTAGCTGGAGGCAGGGGGAATTCACCCCTCCACTTT.